This is a list of T cell receptor beta chains from one sample in a study of vaccination effects on CD4 cells after COVID-19. TCRdb's table, derived via immunoSEQ multiplex PCR, lists solely in-frame clones and lacks some. This sample has about 50,000 clones, with nearly 75% found just once. Their cognate antigens are unknown. The material was CD4+ T cells from PBMCs cultured without peptide, obtained after COVID-19 vaccination. Every receptor here comes from a human donor who had a prior SARS-CoV-2 infection. CDR3s leave out the opening cysteine and the closing phenylalanine or tryptophan. Size is omitted from some rows. Given values are once, few, many or a class for expanded clones.

.,TRBV20-1,SARAYEQF
once,TRBV7-9,ASSWRGEQF
.,TRBV2,ASSAWGRTSYEQY
.,TRBV5-1,ASSPDRQKTGNTIY
.,TRBV6-2/TRBV6-3,ASSQSYEQY
few,TRBV9,ASSVTGNSYEQY
.,TRBV7-8,ASSFGGIAGELF
.,TRBV29-1,SVSGTGGLDEQF
.,TRBV19,ASSIIGGKTEAF
.,TRBV4-2,ASSQDDRGYFEAF
few,TRBV24-1,ATSEPPLDEQF
.,TRBV28,ASSSLGGGRETQY
.,TRBV19,ASTKGTGGGGGYT
.,TRBV6-6,ASSYLNQPQH
.,TRBV30,AWSARPPGSTEAF
.,TRBV10-1,ASSTPGQGSFTEAF
.,TRBV30,AWRPPGGGETQY
.,TRBV6-1,ASSEKASGRETQY
.,TRBV2,ASKQSSGANVLT
.,TRBV9,ASSGNYGYT